The T cell receptor beta chain described here comes from a study of T cell clones after liver transplantation. The overall study: TCRbeta sequencing after a pre-transplant mixed lymphocyte reaction identified graft-donor-reactive clones, later tracked in post-transplant blood. Findings and limits, study-wide: A larger donor-reactive than third-party decline suggested partial antigen-specific deletion.

Profiled with immunoSEQ multiplex PCR; TCRdb holds only in-frame clones, not every one. This sample yields 70,000 to 80,000 clones, of which around nine tenths are seen a single time; roughly 2.5% belongs to the top ten. Germline CDR1 reads WSHSY; CDR2 reads SAAADI. V lost 4 bases, J lost 5 bases, and 21 bases lay in between. The CDR3 sequence is 17 residues long. Regarding this clone: As yet, its antigen is unknown.

The material was CD4+ T cells from blood, obtained before liver transplant. This chain uses TRBV10-2 with TRBJ2-1; perhaps TRBD2 as D (6 bases). The TCR comes from a human donor who received a liver transplant. CDR3 nucleotide sequence: TGCGCCAGCAGTGTCCCCCCCCGGGACTGGGTCCACAATGAGCAGTTCTTC. Translation gives CASSVPPRDWVHNEQFF.